The clone carrying this T cell receptor (beta chain) appeared a few times. Antigen: not known. Germline lookup yields CDR1 SGHRS and CDR2 YFSETQ. The CDR3 loop spans 14 amino acids. The V end lost 4 bases, the J end lost 5 bases, and 13 bases lay between the germline ends. The sample belongs to a study of vaccination effects on CD4 cells after COVID-19. Once cultured for roughly 10 days, the cells underwent separation to obtain CD4+ T cells. TCRdb's table, derived via immunoSEQ multiplex PCR, lists solely in-frame clones and lacks some. The table records around 30,000 clones, 65% of them present only once.

The input for sequencing was CD4+ T cells from PBMCs cultured without peptide, taken before COVID-19 vaccination. The chain joins TRBV5-1 to TRBJ2-1; tentative D call: TRBD2 (6 bases). The TCR was taken from a human donor who received a COVID-19 vaccine. The CDR3 here is CASSAGWINNEQFF. CDR3 coding DNA: TGCGCCAGCAGCGCGGGGTGGATAAACAATGAGCAGTTCTTC. The variable domain in full, with the rest retrieved from reference TRBV5-1 and TRBJ2-1, is KAGVTQTPRYLIKTRGQQVTLSCSPISGHRSVSWYQQTPGQGLQFLFEYFSETQRNKGNFPGRFSGRQFSNSRSEMNVSTLELGDSALYLCASSAGWINNEQFFGPGTRLTVL.